This T cell receptor beta chain was sequenced during a study of CD8 T cells in Susac syndrome (dated by TCRdb to about 2019). About the full investigation: Repertoire sequencing was used to test whether CD8+ T cell activation and differentiation in Susac syndrome was antigen driven.

As encoded in the germline V gene, CDR1 is SQVTM while CDR2 is ANQGSEA. The CDR3 goes from the cysteine to the phenylalanine over 14 residues. Only the CDR3 DNA stays, 42 bases, in frame from base 1. At the junction V is shortened by 7 bases and J by 0 bases, with 15 bases in between. Peripheral blood CD8+ and CD4+ T cells from healthy donors, Susac syndrome patients and multiple sclerosis patients were profiled by high-throughput TCR beta sequencing. Healthy donors were age- and sex-matched controls. CD8+ TEMRA cells were enriched by FACS, while bulk CD8+ and CD4+ T cells were purified by magnetic negative isolation. Blood was drawn into EDTA tubes, processed within 24 hours, and PBMCs were isolated by density gradient centrifugation. PBMCs destined for TCR sequencing were cryopreserved in liquid nitrogen and later thawed in a 37 °C water bath. The sorted or isolated CD4+, CD8+ and CD8+ TEMRA cells reached a purity of at least 90%.

Overall study outcomes, separate from this receptor: The number of individuals in the TCR sequencing and HLA analysis was acknowledged as relatively small.

RNA was extracted with the RNeasy kit and roughly 0.45 to 1 ug was reverse transcribed using random hexamers. TCR beta CDR3 regions were amplified with the immunoSEQ multiplex PCR assay covering 54 Vbeta and 13 Jbeta segments. PCR amplification bias was corrected by using a synthetic template baseline for primer optimization and computational correction. The paper's processing steps were these. Reads were annotated to V, D and J genes per IMGT and analyzed with immunoSEQ Analyzer, keeping only productive sequences. Clonality was computed as one minus Shannon entropy normalized by log2 of the number of productive unique sequences. Public and private clones were assessed among the 100 most prevalent clones of each patient and control. Clones were defined as Susac-specific if absent from the healthy and MS cohorts, from 1052 published viral clones and from other ImmuneACCESS disease sequences. Clones were called with MiXCR by TCRdb after fastp trimmed the public reads at Q25, and only in-frame beta chains were retained. Rows merge per CDR3 protein into single entries with the most common DNA and genes. These V and J calls originate from TCRdb's pipeline instead of the authors' own analysis. The sample has roughly 200,000 distinct CDR3 sequences on record, 85% to 95% of them singletons. Jointly, the top ten make up about 0.1% of the sample.

To note about this clonotype: Which antigen it targets is not known. Base qualities are missing; no much larger clone stands one base away.

This TCR was recovered from a human donor in good health. The sequence links TRBV29-1 to TRBJ1-1; a confident D gene designation cannot be given. Input material: CD4+ T cells from PBMCs. CDR3 sequence: CSGSVGLMNTEAFF. The nucleotides are TGCAGCGGCAGCGTAGGCCTCATGAACACTGAAGCTTTCTTT.